This TCR beta chain was identified during a study of blood T cell repertoires in COVID-19. TCRdb keeps only in-frame clones here, not all; method: immunoSEQ multiplex PCR. The sample yields 15,000 or so clones, almost 95% seen once. CDR3 length: 16 amino acids. CDR1 and CDR2 from the germline V gene are SNHLY and FYNNEI. V lost 4 bases, J lost 0 bases, and 5 bases stayed unmatched. Sequencing was done on a sample of peripheral blood. This receptor was taken from a human donor with active COVID-19. The donor label of this sample is uncertain. This chain links TRBV2 with TRBJ2-1, with 8 bases aligning to TRBD2. DNA for the CDR3: TGTGCCAGCAGTGGGACTAGCAGGAGCTCCTACAATGAGCAGTTCTTC. Translation: CASSGTSRSSYNEQFF. The full variable domain, with the rest looked up from reference TRBV2 and TRBJ2-1, is EPEVTQTPSHQVTQMGQEVILRCVPISNHLYFYWYRQILGQKVEFLVSFYNNEISEKSEIFDDQFSVERPDGSNFTLKIRSTKLEDSAMYFCASSGTSRSSYNEQFFGPGTRLTVL.